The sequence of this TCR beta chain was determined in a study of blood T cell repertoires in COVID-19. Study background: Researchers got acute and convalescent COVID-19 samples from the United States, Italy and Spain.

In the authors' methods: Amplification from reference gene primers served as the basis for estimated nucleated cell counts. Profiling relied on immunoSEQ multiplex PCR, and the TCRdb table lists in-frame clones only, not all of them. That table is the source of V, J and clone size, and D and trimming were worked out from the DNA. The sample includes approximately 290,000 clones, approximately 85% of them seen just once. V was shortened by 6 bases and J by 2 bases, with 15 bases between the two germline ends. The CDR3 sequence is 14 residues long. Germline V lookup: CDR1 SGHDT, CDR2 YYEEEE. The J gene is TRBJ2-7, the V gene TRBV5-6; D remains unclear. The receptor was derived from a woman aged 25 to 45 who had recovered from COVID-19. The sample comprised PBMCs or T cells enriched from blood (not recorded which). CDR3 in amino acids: CASTLERLAYEQYF. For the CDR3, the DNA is TGTGCCAGCACTTTGGAGAGGCTAGCCTACGAGCAGTACTTC.